Following are 30 T cell receptor beta chains from one sample sequenced in a study of OX40 agonist ivuxolimab in advanced cancers. The table came from immunoSEQ multiplex PCR; TCRdb's copy has only in-frame clones and leaves some out. The sample contains roughly 58,000 clones, around 88% of which appear only once. The source was CD4+ or CD8+ T cells sorted from blood, collected in a trial of the OX40 agonist ivuxolimab. The source of these receptors is an adult with an advanced solid tumor such as melanoma, head and neck, liver or kidney cancer.

V gene TRBV19 combines with J gene TRBJ2-3; no reliable D call. V was trimmed by 3 bases and J by 0 bases, leaving 19 bases between them. Looked up from germline, CDR1 is LNHDA and CDR2 is SQIVND (reference sequence). The CDR3 runs 18 residues. For the CDR3, the DNA is TGTGCCAGTAGTATGGCCGGTTGGGCAGGAGCTAGCACAGATACGCAGTATTTT. Translating it yields CASSMAGWAGASTDTQYF.

The chain carries TRBV4-1 and TRBJ1-5; TRBD1 agrees at 9 bases. This CDR3 has 16 residues. Germline V gene sequence: CDR1 MGHRA, CDR2 YSYEKL. V lost 5 bases to trimming and J lost 2 bases; unmatched junction nucleotides: 7. The chain's CDR3 is CASSFTGGMGNQPQHF. The CDR3 DNA reads TGCGCCAGCAGCTTTACAGGGGGCATGGGCAATCAGCCCCAGCATTTT.

This chain connects TRBV6-5 to TRBJ2-7, with TRBD2 identical over 9 bases. CDR1 is MNHEY, CDR2 SVGAGI, per germline. There are 12 residues in the CDR3. The ends lost 6 bases at V and 12 bases at J; junction bases unmatched: 9. The CDR3 region has the DNA TGTGCCAGCAGCTCGGGACTAGCTTGGCCGTACTTC. This encodes CASSSGLAWPYF.

The J gene is TRBJ2-5, the V gene TRBV10-3, with a weak D call TRBD2 (6 bases). The germline V gene has CDR1 ENHRY and CDR2 SYGVKD. V shed 10 bases and J shed 1 base, with 10 bases lying between them. The CDR3 contains 12 residues. In nucleotides, the CDR3 is TGTGCCACCCGGGGGAGCCAAGAGACCCAGTACTTC. The encoded protein is CATRGSQETQYF.

The CDR3 spells CASSFAGVGDTQYF. DNA for the CDR3: TGTGCCAGCAGTTTTGCCGGGGTGGGAGATACGCAGTATTTT. The chain combines TRBV28 with TRBJ2-3, with a tentative D call TRBD2 (5 bases). V was cut by 3 bases and J by 5 bases, with 12 bases left in between. CDR3 length: 14 amino acids. Germline CDR1 reads MDHEN; CDR2 reads SYDVKM.

The CDR3 is CASSLGGGANSPLHF. The CDR3 coding sequence is TGTGCCAGCAGTTTAGGAGGAGGGGCCAATTCACCCCTCCACTTT. The chain carries TRBV27 and TRBJ1-6; weak D call: TRBD1 (5 bases). Trimming stripped 2 bases from V and 7 bases from J, with 12 bases between. The CDR3 length is 15 residues. CDR1 MNHEY and CDR2 SMNVEV come from the germline V gene (reference sequence).

This clone was seen only once. The chain employs TRBV11-2 and TRBJ2-5, with a possible D match to TRBD2 (5 bases). V lost 5 bases and J lost 9, with 19 bases in between. The CDR3 runs to 14 residues. Per germline, CDR1 SGHAT and CDR2 FQNNGV. The CDR3 nucleotides are TGTGCCAGCAGCCCCGTCGGAGGCCCCGGGGCCCAGTACTTC. The encoded protein is CASSPVGGPGAQYF.

The sample holds a few counts of this clone. This chain uses TRBV2 with TRBJ2-1; 10 bases map to TRBD2. The V gene's germline CDR1 is SNHLY and CDR2 FYNNEI. V was clipped by 5 bases and J by 2 bases; unmatched bases: 3. This CDR3 region has 15 residues. The CDR3 loop is CASSRTSGTYNEQFF. The DNA for the CDR3 is TGTGCCAGCAGTAGGACTAGCGGTACCTACAATGAGCAGTTCTTC.

The rearrangement uses TRBV7-6 and TRBJ2-7; D is unresolved. The length of the CDR3 is 11 residues. The V gene's germline CDR1 is SGHVS and CDR2 FNYEAQ. V lost 2 bases, J lost 5 bases, and 4 bases lay in between. The CDR3 sequence is CASSLSHEQYF. In DNA, the CDR3 is TGTGCCAGCAGCTTATCCCACGAGCAGTACTTC.

The chain uses TRBV15 and TRBJ2-3, with D hard to call. Germline V lookup: CDR1 LNHNV, CDR2 YYDKDF (reference sequence). This CDR3 spans 14 amino acids. With 1 base removed from V and 3 bases from J, the gap between germline ends came to 8 bases. CDR3 nucleotide sequence: TGTGCCACCAGCAGAGCCCGTGGGACAGATACGCAGTATTTT. Protein sequence: CATSRARGTDTQYF.

CDR3 in amino acids: CASSYEMNTEAFF. Written as DNA, the CDR3 is TGTGCCAGCAGTTACGAAATGAACACTGAAGCTTTCTTT. The rearrangement links TRBV6-5 to TRBJ1-1; D is uncertain. This CDR3 has 13 amino acids. Germline loops: CDR1 MNHEY, CDR2 SVGAGI. V was trimmed by 2 bases and J by 0 bases, leaving 4 bases between them.

The chain uses TRBV6-6 and TRBJ1-5; no reliable D call. Deletions cut 2 bases from V and 2 bases from J, with 7 bases between. The germline V gene encodes CDR1 MNHNY and CDR2 SVGAGI (reference sequence). CDR3 length equals 14 residues. CDR3 nucleotides: TGTGCCAGCAGTTACGGAGGAGGCAATCAGCCCCAGCATTTT. Translation: CASSYGGGNQPQHF.

This chain links TRBV10-3 with TRBJ2-6; no definite D call. V shed 8 bases and J shed 4 bases, with 15 bases lying between them. The CDR3 loop spans 15 amino acids. Germline-derived CDR1 and CDR2 are ENHRY and SYGVKD. CDR3 protein: CAIGRNPSGANVLTF. DNA for the CDR3: TGTGCCATCGGACGTAACCCCTCCGGGGCCAACGTCCTGACTTTC.

The V call is TRBV5-8, the J call TRBJ2-1, with D perhaps matching TRBD2 (5 bases). V shed 3 bases and J shed 4 bases, with 20 bases lying between them. CDR1 and CDR2 (germline): SGHTS, YDEGEE. The CDR3 consists of 17 residues. The CDR3 here is CASSSGGSLSLYNEQFF. CDR3 nucleotide sequence: TGTGCCAGCAGCTCCGGAGGTTCGCTCTCTTTATACAATGAGCAGTTCTTC.

The CDR3 DNA reads as TGTGCCAGCAGCCAAGAGGGACTAGCGGCGACCTACGAGCAGTACTTC. It specifies CASSQEGLAATYEQYF. The chain joins TRBV4-2 to TRBJ2-7; 11 positions match TRBD2. CDR1 is LGHNA and CDR2 is YNFKEQ in the germline V gene. The V segment lost 0 bases and the J segment 2 bases; nucleotides outside the gene matches: 3. The CDR3 sequence is 16 residues long.

The chain recombines TRBV10-3 with TRBJ2-1, with D unresolved. V was trimmed by 2 bases and J by 6 bases, leaving 5 bases between them. This CDR3 is built from 12 residues. Germline V gene lookup returns CDR1 ENHRY and CDR2 SYGVKD. The CDR3 sequence is CAISEERNEQFF. CDR3 in DNA: TGTGCCATCAGTGAGGAGCGCAATGAGCAGTTCTTC.

The chain has TRBV12-5 and TRBJ2-5; 10 bases agree with TRBD2. Germline values: CDR1 LGHNT, CDR2 FRNRAP. Trimming removed 0 bases from V and 0 bases from J; junction bases left unmatched: 7. The CDR3 covers 18 residues. The CDR3 DNA is TGTGCTAGTGGTTTGGTATTGGGTAGCGGGGGGTACCAAGAGACCCAGTACTTC. The encoded protein is CASGLVLGSGGYQETQYF.

This chain joins TRBV7-9 and TRBJ2-1; the match to TRBD2 covers 7 bases. The germline CDR1 and CDR2 sequences are SEHNR and FQNEAQ (reference sequence). The trim removed 1 base at V and 8 bases at J, leaving 5 bases unmatched. The CDR3 is 14 amino acids. The CDR3 DNA reads TGTGCCAGCAGCTTAGATGGGGGAGGGGATGAGCAGTTCTTC. This encodes CASSLDGGGDEQFF.

V and J are TRBV18 and TRBJ2-2; D is ambiguous. CDR3 length: 14 amino acids. Germline CDR1 is KGHSH and CDR2 is LQKENI. V shed 6 bases and J shed 2 bases, with 10 bases lying between them. CDR3 coding DNA: TGTGCCAGCTCCCCCGGGTTCAACACCGGGGAGCTGTTTTTT. This encodes CASSPGFNTGELFF.

The gene calls are TRBV19 and TRBJ1-2; D is unresolved. CDR1 and CDR2 (germline): LNHDA, SQIVND (reference sequence). The CDR3 totals 14 residues. V was shortened by 6 bases and J by 0 bases, with 11 bases between the two germline ends. The CDR3 spells CASSTDGANYGYTF. CDR3 DNA: TGTGCCAGTAGCACGGACGGAGCTAACTATGGCTACACCTTC.

V and J are TRBV27 and TRBJ1-4; D uncertain. Germline CDR1 is MNHEY and CDR2 is SMNVEV (reference sequence). The CDR3 has 15 residues. Trimming took 8 bases from V and 10 from J, leaving 23 bases between them. This CDR3 is CASGSVQVKEAKLFF. CDR3 DNA: TGTGCCAGCGGGTCCGTCCAGGTTAAAGAGGCAAAACTGTTTTTT.

This rearrangement joins TRBV12-5 to TRBJ2-5; D remains ambiguous. CDR1 is LGHNT, CDR2 FRNRAP, per germline. V dropped 2 bases and J dropped 5 bases, with 6 bases sitting between them. The CDR3 covers 12 residues. The CDR3 reads CASGLFSETQYF. The CDR3 DNA follows: TGTGCTAGTGGTTTGTTCAGTGAGACCCAGTACTTC. Full variable domain (missing parts from reference TRBV12-5 and TRBJ2-5): DARVTQTPRHKVTEMGQEVTMRCQPILGHNTVFWYRQTMMQGLELLAYFRNRAPLDDSGMPKDRFSAEMPDATLATLKIQPSEPRDSAVYFCASGLFSETQYFGPGTRLLVL.

The chain carries TRBV5-6 and TRBJ2-7; D unresolved. Germline V CDR1 and CDR2: SGHDT, YYEEEE. The CDR3 runs 13 residues. V was shortened by 4 bases and J by 0 bases, with 8 bases between the two germline ends. The CDR3 sequence is CASSPESSYEQYF. The CDR3 nucleotides are TGTGCCAGCAGCCCTGAAAGCTCCTACGAGCAGTACTTC.

This clone was counted once. The chain links TRBV6-8 to TRBJ2-7; D possibly corresponds to TRBD2 (6 bases). The CDR3 runs 16 residues. Germline loops: CDR1 MNHGY, CDR2 SAAAGT. The germline V and J ends were trimmed by 2 bases and 0 bases, with 14 bases remaining between them. In DNA form, the CDR3 reads TGTGCCAGCAGTTACGGAGGCGGGATCGGCTCCTACGAGCAGTACTTC. Protein sequence: CASSYGGGIGSYEQYF.

The chain employs TRBV5-6 and TRBJ2-7; D may correspond to TRBD1 or TRBD2 (5 bases each). Deletions cut 2 bases from V and 6 bases from J, with 12 bases between. The CDR3 sequence is 13 residues long. Per germline, CDR1 SGHDT and CDR2 YYEEEE. The DNA of the CDR3 is TGTGCCAGCAGCTTAAGTGGGGGAAGCGAGCAGTACTTC. It specifies CASSLSGGSEQYF. Filled out from reference TRBV5-6 and TRBJ2-7, the complete variable domain reads DAGVTQSPTHLIKTRGQQVTLRCSPKSGHDTVSWYQQALGQGPQFIFQYYEEEERQRGNFPDRFSGHQFPNYSSELNVNALLLGDSALYLCASSLSGGSEQYFGPGTRLTVT.

The chain joins TRBV14 to TRBJ2-2; D not certain. The CDR3 is made up of 12 amino acids. Trimming stripped 6 bases from V and 6 bases from J, with 8 bases between. Germline CDR1 SGHDN, CDR2 FVKESK. The CDR3 DNA follows: TGTGCCAGCAGTCGCCCCTCCGGGGAGCTGTTTTTT. Protein product: CASSRPSGELFF.

The chain employs TRBV5-1 and TRBJ2-7, with D unresolved. Trimming took off 1 base at V and 0 bases at J, with 8 bases between the two ends. CDR3 size: 14 residues. The V gene's germline CDR1 is SGHRS and CDR2 YFSETQ. CDR3 bases: TGCGCCAGCAGCTTGATGGGCCGCTCCTACGAGCAGTACTTC. Its translation is CASSLMGRSYEQYF.

This chain joins TRBV5-1 and TRBJ2-3; possible D gene TRBD1, 5 bases. Looked up from germline, CDR1 is SGHRS and CDR2 is YFSETQ. The ends were cut back, 5 bases at V and 0 bases at J, with 10 bases in the middle. The CDR3 is 14 amino acids. CDR3 coding DNA: TGCGCCAGCAGAGGCCAGGGAAGCACAGATACGCAGTATTTT. Amino acid sequence: CASRGQGSTDTQYF.

The chain's CDR3 is CASHSPPNWSTEAFF. Written as DNA, the CDR3 is TGTGCCAGCCACTCCCCACCGAATTGGAGCACTGAAGCTTTCTTT. The chain joins TRBV28 to TRBJ1-1; D not resolved. The CDR3 extends over 15 amino acids. The ends were cut back, 8 bases at V and 4 bases at J, with 20 bases in the middle. The germline V gene has CDR1 MDHEN and CDR2 SYDVKM.

This clone has only one observation. The chain couples TRBV15 to TRBJ2-5, with D perhaps matching TRBD1 or TRBD2 (5 bases each). CDR1 LNHNV and CDR2 YYDKDF come from the germline V gene (reference sequence). Trimming stripped 3 bases from V and 0 bases from J, with 14 bases between. This CDR3 has 16 amino acids. CDR3 nucleotide sequence: TGTGCCACCAGCAGGATTTCCGGGGCGGACCAAGAGACCCAGTACTTC. It encodes CATSRISGADQETQYF.